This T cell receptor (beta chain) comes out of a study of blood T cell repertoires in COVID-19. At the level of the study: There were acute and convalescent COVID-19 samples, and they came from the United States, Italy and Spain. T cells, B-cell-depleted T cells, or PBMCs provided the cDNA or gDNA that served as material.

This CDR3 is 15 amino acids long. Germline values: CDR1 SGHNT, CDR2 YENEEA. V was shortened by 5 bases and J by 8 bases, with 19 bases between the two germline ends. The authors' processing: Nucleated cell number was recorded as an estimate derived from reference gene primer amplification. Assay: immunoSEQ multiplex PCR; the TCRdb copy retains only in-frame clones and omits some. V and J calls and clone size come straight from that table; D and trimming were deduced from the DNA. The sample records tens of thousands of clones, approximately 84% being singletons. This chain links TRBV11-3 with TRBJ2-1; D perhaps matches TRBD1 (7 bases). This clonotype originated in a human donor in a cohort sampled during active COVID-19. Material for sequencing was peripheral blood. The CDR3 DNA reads TGTGCCAGCAGCGGGACAGTCCCCCGGAGGGATGAGCAGTTCTTC. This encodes CASSGTVPRRDEQFF.